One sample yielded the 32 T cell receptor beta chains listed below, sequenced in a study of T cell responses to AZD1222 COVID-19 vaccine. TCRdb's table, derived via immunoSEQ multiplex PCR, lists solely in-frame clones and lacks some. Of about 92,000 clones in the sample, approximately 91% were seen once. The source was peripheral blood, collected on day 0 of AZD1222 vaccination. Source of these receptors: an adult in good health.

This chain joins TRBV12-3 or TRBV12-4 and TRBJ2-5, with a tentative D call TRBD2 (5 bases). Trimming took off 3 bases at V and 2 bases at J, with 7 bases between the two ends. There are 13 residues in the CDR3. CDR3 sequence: CASSLWRQETQYF. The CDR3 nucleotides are TGTGCCAGCAGTTTGTGGAGGCAAGAGACCCAGTACTTC.

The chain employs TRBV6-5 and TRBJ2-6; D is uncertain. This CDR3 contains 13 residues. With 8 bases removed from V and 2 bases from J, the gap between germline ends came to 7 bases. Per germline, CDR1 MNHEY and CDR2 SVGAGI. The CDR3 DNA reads TGTGCCAGCGGACCAACTGGGGCCAACGTCCTGACTTTC. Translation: CASGPTGANVLTF.

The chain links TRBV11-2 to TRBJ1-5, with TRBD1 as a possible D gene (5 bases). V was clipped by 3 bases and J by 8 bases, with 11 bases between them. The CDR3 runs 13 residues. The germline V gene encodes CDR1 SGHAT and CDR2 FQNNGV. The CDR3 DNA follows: TGTGCCAGCAGCTTGGGGACGGCGGAGCCCCAGCATTTT. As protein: CASSLGTAEPQHF.

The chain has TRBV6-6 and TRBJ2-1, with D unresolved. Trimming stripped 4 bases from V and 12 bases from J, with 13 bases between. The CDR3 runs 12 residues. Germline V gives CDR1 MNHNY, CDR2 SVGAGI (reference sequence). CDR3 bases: TGTGCCAGCAGTTTAGGCCTAAAAGGGCAGTTCTTC. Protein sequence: CASSLGLKGQFF.

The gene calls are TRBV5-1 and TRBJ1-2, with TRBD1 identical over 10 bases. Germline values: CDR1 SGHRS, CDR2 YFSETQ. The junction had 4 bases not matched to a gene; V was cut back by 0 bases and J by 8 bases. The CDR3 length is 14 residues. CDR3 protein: CASSLGQGAKGYTF. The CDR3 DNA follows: TGCGCCAGCAGCTTGGGACAGGGGGCGAAAGGCTACACCTTC. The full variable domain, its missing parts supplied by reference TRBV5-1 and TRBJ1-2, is KAGVTQTPRYLIKTRGQQVTLSCSPISGHRSVSWYQQTPGQGLQFLFEYFSETQRNKGNFPGRFSGRQFSNSRSEMNVSTLELGDSALYLCASSLGQGAKGYTFGSGTRLTVV.

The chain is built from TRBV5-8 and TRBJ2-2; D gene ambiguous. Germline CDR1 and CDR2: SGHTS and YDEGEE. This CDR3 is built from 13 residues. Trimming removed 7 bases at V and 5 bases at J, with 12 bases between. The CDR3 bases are TGTGCCAGCTGTCCCGGGCGAACCGGGGAGCTGTTTTTT. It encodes CASCPGRTGELFF.

In nucleotides, the CDR3 is TGTGCCAGCAGCCAAACGGATTTTTACGAGCAGTACTTC. Its translation is CASSQTDFYEQYF. The genes are TRBV4-2 and TRBJ2-7; D is ambiguous. Germline-derived CDR1 and CDR2 are LGHNA and YNFKEQ. CDR3 length: 13 residues. Trimming shortened V by 2 bases and J by 4 bases, and 9 bases separated the two germline ends.

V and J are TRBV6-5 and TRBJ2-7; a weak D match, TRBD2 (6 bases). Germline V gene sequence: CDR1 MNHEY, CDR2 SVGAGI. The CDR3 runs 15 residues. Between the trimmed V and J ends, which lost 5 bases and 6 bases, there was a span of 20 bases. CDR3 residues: CASSQGGSRGSEQYF. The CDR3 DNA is TGTGCCAGCAGTCAGGGTGGCAGTCGGGGGAGCGAGCAGTACTTC.

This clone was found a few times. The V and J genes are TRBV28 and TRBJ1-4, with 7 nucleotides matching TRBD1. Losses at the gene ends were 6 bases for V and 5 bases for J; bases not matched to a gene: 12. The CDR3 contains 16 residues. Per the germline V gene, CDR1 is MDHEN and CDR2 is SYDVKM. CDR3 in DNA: TGTGCCAGCAGCGATAGGGACAGTTTAGGGAATGAAAAACTGTTTTTT. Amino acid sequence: CASSDRDSLGNEKLFF.

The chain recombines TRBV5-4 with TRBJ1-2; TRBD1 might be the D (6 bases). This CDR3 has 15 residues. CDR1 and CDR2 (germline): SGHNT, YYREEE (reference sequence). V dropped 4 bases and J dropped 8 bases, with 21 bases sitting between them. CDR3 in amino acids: CASSPQGGGAGGYTF. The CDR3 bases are TGTGCCAGCAGCCCCCAAGGGGGGGGCGCGGGGGGCTACACCTTC.

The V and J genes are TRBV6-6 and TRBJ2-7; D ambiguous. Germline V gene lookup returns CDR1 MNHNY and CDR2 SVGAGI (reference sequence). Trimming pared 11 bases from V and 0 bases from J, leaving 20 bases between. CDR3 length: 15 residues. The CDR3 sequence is CALKPEDRSSYEQYF. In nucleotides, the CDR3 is TGTGCCCTTAAACCTGAGGACCGGAGCTCCTACGAGCAGTACTTC.

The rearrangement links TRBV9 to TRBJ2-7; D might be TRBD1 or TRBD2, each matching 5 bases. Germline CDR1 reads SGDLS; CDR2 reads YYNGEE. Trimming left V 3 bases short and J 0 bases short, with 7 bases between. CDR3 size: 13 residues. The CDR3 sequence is CASSGDASYEQYF. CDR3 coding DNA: TGTGCCAGCAGCGGGGACGCCTCCTACGAGCAGTACTTC.

In DNA, the CDR3 is TGTGCCAGCAGCTTACTAACAGAGACCCAGTACTTC. Protein: CASSLLTETQYF. The V call is TRBV7-6, the J call TRBJ2-5; D not certain. CDR3 length: 12 residues. V lost 2 bases to trimming and J lost 4 bases, with 5 bases between them. The V gene's germline CDR1 is SGHVS and CDR2 FNYEAQ.

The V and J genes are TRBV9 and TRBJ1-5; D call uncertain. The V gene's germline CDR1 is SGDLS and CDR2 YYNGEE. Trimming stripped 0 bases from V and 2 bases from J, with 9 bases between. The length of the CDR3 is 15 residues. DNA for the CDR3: TGTGCCAGCAGCGTAGGCCCAAGCGGCAATCAGCCCCAGCATTTT. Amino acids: CASSVGPSGNQPQHF. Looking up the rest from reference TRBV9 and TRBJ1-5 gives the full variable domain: DSGVTQTPKHLITATGQRVTLRCSPRSGDLSVYWYQQSLDQGLQFLIQYYNGEERAKGNILERFSAQQFPDLHSELNLSSLELGDSALYFCASSVGPSGNQPQHFGDGTRLSIL.

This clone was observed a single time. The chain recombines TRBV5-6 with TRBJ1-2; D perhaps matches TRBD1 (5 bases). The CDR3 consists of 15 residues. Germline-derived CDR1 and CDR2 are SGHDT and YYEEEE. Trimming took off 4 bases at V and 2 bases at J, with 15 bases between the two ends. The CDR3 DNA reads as TGTGCCAGCAGCCGATACCGGGACGCCAACTATGGCTACACCTTC. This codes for CASSRYRDANYGYTF.

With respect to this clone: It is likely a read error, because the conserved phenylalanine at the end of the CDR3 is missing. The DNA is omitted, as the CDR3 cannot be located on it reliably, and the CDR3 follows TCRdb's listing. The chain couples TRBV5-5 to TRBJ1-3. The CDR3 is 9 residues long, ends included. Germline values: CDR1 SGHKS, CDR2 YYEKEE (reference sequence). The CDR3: CASTGTVSY.

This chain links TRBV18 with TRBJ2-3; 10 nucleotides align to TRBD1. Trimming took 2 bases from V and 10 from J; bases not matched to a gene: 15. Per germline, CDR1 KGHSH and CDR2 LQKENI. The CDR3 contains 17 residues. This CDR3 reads CASSPNFPRGQGIAQYF. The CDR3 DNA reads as TGTGCCAGCTCACCAAATTTTCCTCGGGGACAGGGGATCGCGCAGTATTTT.

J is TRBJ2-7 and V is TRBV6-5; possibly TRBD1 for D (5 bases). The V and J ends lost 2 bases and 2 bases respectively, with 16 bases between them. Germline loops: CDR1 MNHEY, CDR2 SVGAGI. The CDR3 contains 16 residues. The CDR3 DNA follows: TGTGCCAGCAGTTACGGTTTTTCCCCAGGGCCCTACGAGCAGTACTTC. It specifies CASSYGFSPGPYEQYF.

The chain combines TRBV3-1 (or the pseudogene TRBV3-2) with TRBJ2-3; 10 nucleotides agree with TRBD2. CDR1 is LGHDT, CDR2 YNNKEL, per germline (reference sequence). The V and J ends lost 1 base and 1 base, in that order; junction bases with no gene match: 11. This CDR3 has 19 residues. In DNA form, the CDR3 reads TGTGCCAGCAGCCAAGCGCCCAGCGGGGGGGGTGCGGGCACAGATACGCAGTATTTT. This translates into CASSQAPSGGGAGTDTQYF.

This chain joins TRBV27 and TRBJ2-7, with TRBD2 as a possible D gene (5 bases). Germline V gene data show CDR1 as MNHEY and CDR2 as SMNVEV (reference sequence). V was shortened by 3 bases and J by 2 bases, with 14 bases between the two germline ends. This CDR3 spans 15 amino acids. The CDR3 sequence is CASSFSGREPYEQYF. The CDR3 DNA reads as TGTGCCAGCAGTTTCTCGGGTCGGGAACCCTACGAGCAGTACTTC.

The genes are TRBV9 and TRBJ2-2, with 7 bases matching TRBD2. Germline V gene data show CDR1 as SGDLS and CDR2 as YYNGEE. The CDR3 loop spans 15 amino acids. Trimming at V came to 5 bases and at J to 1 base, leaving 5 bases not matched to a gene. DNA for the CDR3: TGTGCCAGCAGAGGTACGGGGGGGAACACCGGGGAGCTGTTTTTT. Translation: CASRGTGGNTGELFF.

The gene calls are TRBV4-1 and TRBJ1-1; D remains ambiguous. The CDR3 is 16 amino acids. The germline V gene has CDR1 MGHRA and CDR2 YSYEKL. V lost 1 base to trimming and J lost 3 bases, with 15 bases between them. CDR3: CASSQGQAFRDTEAFF. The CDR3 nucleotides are TGCGCCAGCAGCCAAGGGCAGGCCTTTCGAGACACTGAAGCTTTCTTT.

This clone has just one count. This CDR3 reads CASRSGAGGEQFF. CDR3 in DNA: TGTGCCAGCCGGAGCGGGGCGGGCGGTGAGCAGTTCTTC. This rearrangement joins TRBV12-3 or TRBV12-4 to TRBJ2-1, with TRBD2 matching 7 bases. This CDR3 contains 13 residues. V lost 8 bases, J lost 9 bases, and 10 bases stayed unmatched.

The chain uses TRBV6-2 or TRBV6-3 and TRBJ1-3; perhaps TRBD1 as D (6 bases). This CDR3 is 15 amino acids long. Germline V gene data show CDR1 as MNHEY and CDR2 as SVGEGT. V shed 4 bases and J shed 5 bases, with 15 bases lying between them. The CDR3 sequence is CASSSSGTLRNTIYF. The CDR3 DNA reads TGTGCCAGCAGTTCCTCCGGGACATTGCGAAACACCATATATTTT.

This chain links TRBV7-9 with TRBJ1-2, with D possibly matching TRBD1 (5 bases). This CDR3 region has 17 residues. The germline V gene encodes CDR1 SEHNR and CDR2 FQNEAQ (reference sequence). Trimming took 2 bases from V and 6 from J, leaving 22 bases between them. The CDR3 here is CASSLMGGLDRAHGYTF. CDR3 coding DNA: TGTGCCAGCAGCTTAATGGGGGGATTGGATAGGGCACATGGCTACACCTTC.

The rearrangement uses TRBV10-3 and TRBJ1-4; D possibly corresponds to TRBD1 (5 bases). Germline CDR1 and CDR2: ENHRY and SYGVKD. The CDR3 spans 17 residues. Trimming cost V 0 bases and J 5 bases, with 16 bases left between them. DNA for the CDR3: TGTGCCATCAGTGAGTCCCTCATCAGGGAGGAGAATGAAAAACTGTTTTTT. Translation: CAISESLIREENEKLFF.

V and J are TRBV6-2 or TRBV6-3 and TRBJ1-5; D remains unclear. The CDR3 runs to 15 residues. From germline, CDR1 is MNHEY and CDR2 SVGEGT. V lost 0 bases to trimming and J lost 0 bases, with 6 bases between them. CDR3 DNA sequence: TGTGCCAGCAGTTACTCGGTAGGTAGCAATCAGCCCCAGCATTTT. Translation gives CASSYSVGSNQPQHF.

CDR3 nucleotide sequence: TGTGCCAGCTCACCATGGCCGGCAGACACTGAAGCTTTCTTT. Protein: CASSPWPADTEAFF. The V call is TRBV18, the J call TRBJ1-1; no reliable D call. There are 14 residues in the CDR3. Trimming removed 2 bases at V and 3 bases at J, with 10 bases between. Germline V CDR1 and CDR2: KGHSH, LQKENI.

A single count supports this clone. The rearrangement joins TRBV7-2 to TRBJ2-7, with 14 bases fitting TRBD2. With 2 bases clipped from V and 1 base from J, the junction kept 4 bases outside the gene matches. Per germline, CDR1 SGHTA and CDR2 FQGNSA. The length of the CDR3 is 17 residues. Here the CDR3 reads CASSLRLAGGVSYEQYF. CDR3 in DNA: TGTGCCAGCAGCTTACGACTAGCGGGGGGGGTTTCCTACGAGCAGTACTTC.

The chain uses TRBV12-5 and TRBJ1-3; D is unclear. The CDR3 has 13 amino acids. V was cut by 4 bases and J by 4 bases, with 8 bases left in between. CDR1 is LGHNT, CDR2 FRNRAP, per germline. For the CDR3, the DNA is TGTGCTAGTGGTTCGGTGAGAGGAAACACCATATATTTT. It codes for CASGSVRGNTIYF.

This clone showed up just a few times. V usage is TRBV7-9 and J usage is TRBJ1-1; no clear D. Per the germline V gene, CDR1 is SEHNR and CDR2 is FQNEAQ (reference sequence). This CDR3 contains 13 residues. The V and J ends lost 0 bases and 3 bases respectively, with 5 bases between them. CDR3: CASSLAMDTEAFF. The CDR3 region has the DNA TGTGCCAGCAGCTTAGCAATGGACACTGAAGCTTTCTTT.

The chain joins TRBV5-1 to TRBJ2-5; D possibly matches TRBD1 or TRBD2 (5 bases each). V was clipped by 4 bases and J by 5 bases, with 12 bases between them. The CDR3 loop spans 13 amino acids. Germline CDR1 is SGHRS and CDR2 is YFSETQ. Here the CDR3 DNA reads TGCGCCAGCAGCCCTGGGGGTAGCGAGACCCAGTACTTC. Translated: CASSPGGSETQYF.